A single TCR beta chain is shown here with its context. Its cognate antigen has yet to be identified. No much larger clone is present one base from it, and per-base qualities are unavailable. This sample stems from a study of T cell changes during pregnancy in multiple sclerosis (dated by TCRdb to about 2019). As for the study more broadly: In women with multiple sclerosis, the researchers looked at how the T cell repertoire shifted as pregnancy progressed.

For CDR1 and CDR2, the germline V gene lists SQVTM and ANQGSEA. V loses 4 bases, J loses 7 bases, and the germline ends lie 14 bases apart. Inclusive of the bounding cysteine and phenylalanine, the CDR3 is 13 residues long. The read is trimmed to its CDR3 DNA, 39 bases read in frame from base 1. Library construction relied on the immunoSEQ multiplex PCR assay. Not all clones reach the TCRdb copy of this immuneACCESS table, which keeps in-frame sequences only. Checked studies attribute under half of the gap to unresolved V genes and leave the rest unexplained. This sample holds roughly 74,000 clones; about nine tenths were observed only once. Approximately 3.5% of the sample is in the top ten clones.

This clonotype originated in a female donor with multiple sclerosis, enrolled in a pregnancy study. The sample was peripheral blood, taken before pregnancy. The chain uses TRBV29-1 and TRBJ2-1; TRBD1 could be the D gene, as 7 bases match. CDR3 protein: CSVASGGGNEQFF. The DNA sequence follows: TGCAGCGTTGCGTCAGGGGGAGGAAATGAGCAGTTCTTC.